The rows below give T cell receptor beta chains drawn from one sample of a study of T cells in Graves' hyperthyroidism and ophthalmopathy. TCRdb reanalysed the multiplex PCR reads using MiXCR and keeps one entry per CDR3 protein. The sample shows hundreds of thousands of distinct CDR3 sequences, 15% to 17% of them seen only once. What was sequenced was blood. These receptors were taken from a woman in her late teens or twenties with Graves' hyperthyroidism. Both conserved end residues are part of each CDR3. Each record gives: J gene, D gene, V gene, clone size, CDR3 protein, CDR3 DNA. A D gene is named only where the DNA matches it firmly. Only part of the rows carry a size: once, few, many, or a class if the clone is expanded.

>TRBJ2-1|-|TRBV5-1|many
CASSLGRMSSYNEQFF
TGCGCCAGCAGCTTGGGACGAATGAGCTCCTACAATGAGCAGTTCTTC
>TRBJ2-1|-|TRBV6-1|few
CASSEAIRGNEQFF
TGTGCCAGCAGTGAAGCAATTCGTGGGAATGAGCAGTTCTTC
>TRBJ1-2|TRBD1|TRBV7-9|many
CASSSGQGADYGYTF
TGTGCCAGCAGCTCCGGACAGGGGGCGGACTATGGCTACACCTTC
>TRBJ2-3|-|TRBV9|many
CASSVGGRGPTDTQYF
TGTGCCAGCAGCGTAGGTGGGAGGGGGCCCACAGATACGCAGTATTTT
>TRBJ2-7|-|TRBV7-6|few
CASSLGNDSYEQYF
TGTGCCAGCAGCTTAGGAAATGACTCCTACGAGCAGTACTTC
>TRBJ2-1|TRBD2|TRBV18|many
CASSVAGGEQFF
TGTGCCAGCTCGGTAGCGGGAGGTGAGCAGTTCTTC
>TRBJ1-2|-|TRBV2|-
CASSDAGDNYGYTF
TGTGCCAGCAGTGACGCAGGAGACAACTATGGCTACACCTTC
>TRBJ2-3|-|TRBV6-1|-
CASSVQQGASTDTQYF
TGTGCCAGCAGTGTTCAACAGGGCGCTAGCACAGATACGCAGTATTTT
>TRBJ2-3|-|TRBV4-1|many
CASSQDGTPSARTDTQYF
TGCGCCAGCAGCCAAGACGGGACCCCTAGCGCGCGCACAGATACGCAGTATTTT
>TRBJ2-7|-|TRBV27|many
CASSLSGVEQYF
TGTGCCAGCAGTTTATCAGGAGTCGAGCAGTACTTC
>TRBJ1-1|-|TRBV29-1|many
CSGSYIRGRNTEAFF
TGCAGCGGTTCCTATATCAGGGGCCGGAACACTGAAGCTTTCTTT
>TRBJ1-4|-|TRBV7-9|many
CASSARGQRNEKLFF
TGTGCCAGCAGCGCCAGAGGACAGCGGAATGAAAAACTGTTTTTT
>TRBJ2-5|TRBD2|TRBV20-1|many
CSAPTEGLAGGPPLSQYF
TGCAGTGCTCCTACCGAGGGACTAGCGGGAGGGCCCCCCTTGTCCCAGTACTTC
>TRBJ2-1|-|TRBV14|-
CASSRRGWDEQFF
TGTGCCAGCAGCCGCAGGGGCTGGGATGAGCAGTTCTTC
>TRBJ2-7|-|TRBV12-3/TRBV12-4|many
CASSPRWEAGQYF
TGTGCCAGCAGCCCAAGATGGGAGGCGGGGCAGTACTTC
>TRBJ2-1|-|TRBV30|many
CAWRDRSSYNEQFF
TGTGCCTGGAGAGACAGGAGCTCCTACAATGAGCAGTTCTTC
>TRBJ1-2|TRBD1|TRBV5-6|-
CASSLLTGGVSYTF
TGTGCCAGCAGCTTGTTAACAGGGGGCGTGAGCTACACCTTC
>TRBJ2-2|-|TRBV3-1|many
CASSQSYSGELFF
TGTGCCAGCAGCCAATCTTACTCCGGGGAGCTGTTTTTT
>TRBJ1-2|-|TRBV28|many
CASSLLQGFSGYTF
TGTGCCAGCAGTTTGCTCCAGGGGTTCAGTGGCTACACCTTC
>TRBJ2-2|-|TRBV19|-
CASRPPGYTGELFF
TGTGCCAGTAGGCCCCCGGGGTACACCGGGGAGCTGTTTTTT
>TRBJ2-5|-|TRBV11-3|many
CASSLDPRIQETQYF
TGTGCCAGCAGCTTAGACCCACGGATCCAAGAGACCCAGTACTTC
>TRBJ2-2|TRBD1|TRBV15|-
CATSRVTGGELFF
TGTGCCACCAGCAGAGTGACAGGGGGGGAGCTGTTTTTT
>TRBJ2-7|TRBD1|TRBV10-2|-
CASSDLLQGASEQYF
TGCGCCAGCAGTGATTTACTACAGGGGGCTAGCGAGCAGTACTTC
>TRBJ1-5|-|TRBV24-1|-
CATSDPRSNQPQHF
TGTGCCACCAGTGACCCCCGGAGTAATCAGCCCCAGCATTTT
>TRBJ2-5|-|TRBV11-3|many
CASSPPGGRETQYF
TGTGCCAGCAGCCCACCCGGGGGCCGCGAGACCCAGTACTTC
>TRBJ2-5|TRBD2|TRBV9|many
CASSGAAGGSSETQYF
TGTGCCAGCAGCGGGGCCGCAGGCGGGAGCAGCGAGACCCAGTACTTC